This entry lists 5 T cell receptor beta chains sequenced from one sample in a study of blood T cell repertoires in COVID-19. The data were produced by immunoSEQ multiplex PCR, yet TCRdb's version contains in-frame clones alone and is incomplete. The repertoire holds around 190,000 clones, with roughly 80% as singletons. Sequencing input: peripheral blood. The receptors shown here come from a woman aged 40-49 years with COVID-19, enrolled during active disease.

Here the CDR3 reads CASSQGRDTQYF. CDR3 nucleotides: TGTGCCAGTAGTCAGGGGAGAGATACGCAGTATTTT. The rearrangement links TRBV19 to TRBJ2-3; tentative D call: TRBD1 (6 bases). CDR1 and CDR2 from the germline V gene are LNHDA and SQIVND (reference sequence). The CDR3 has 12 residues. The V end lost 5 bases, the J end lost 5 bases, and 8 bases lay between the germline ends.

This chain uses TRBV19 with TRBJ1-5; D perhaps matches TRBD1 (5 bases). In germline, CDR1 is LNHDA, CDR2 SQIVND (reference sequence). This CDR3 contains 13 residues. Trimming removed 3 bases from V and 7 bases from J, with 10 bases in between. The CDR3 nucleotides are TGTGCCAGTAGTATCGGCGGGGCCCAGCCCCAGCATTTT. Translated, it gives CASSIGGAQPQHF.

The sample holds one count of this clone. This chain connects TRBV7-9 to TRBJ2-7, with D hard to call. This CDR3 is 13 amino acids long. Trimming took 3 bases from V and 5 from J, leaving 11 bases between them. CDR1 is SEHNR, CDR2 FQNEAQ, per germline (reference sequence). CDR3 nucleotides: TGTGCCAGCAGCTTTCGGGTAACCCACGAGCAGTACTTC. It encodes CASSFRVTHEQYF.

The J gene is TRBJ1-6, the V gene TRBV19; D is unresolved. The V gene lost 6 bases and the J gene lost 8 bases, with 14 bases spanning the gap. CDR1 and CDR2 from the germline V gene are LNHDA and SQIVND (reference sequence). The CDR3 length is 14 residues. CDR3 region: CASRRGIGDSPLHF. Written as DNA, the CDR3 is TGTGCCAGTAGAAGAGGCATCGGGGATTCACCCCTCCACTTT.

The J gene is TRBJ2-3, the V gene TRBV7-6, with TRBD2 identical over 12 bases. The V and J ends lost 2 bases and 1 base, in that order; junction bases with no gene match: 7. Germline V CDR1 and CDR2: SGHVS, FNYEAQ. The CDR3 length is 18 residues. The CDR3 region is CASSLRLAGDVGTDTQYF. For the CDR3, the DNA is TGTGCCAGCAGCTTAAGACTAGCGGGGGACGTGGGCACAGATACGCAGTATTTT.